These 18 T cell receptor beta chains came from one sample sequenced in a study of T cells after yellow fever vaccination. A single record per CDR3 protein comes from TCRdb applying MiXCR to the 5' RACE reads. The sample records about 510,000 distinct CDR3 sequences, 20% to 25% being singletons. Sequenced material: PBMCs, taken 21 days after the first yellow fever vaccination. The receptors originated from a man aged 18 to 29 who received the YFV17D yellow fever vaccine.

CDR3 in amino acids: CASSIGQGVSGELFF. The DNA of the CDR3 is TGTGCCAGCAGCATCGGACAGGGGGTTTCCGGGGAGCTGTTTTTT. The chain links TRBV7-2 to TRBJ2-2; TRBD1 matches at 10 bases. The CDR3 has 15 residues. V trimming: 5 bases; J trimming: 6 bases; junction bases outside the gene matches: 6. The germline V gene has CDR1 SGHTA and CDR2 FQGNSA.

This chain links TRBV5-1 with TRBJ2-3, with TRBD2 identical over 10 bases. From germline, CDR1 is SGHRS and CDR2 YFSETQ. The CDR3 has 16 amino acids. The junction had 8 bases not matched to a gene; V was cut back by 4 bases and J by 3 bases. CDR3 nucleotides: TGCGCCAGCAGCCCCCAGCGGGGGGGCGGAACAGATACGCAGTATTTT. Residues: CASSPQRGGGTDTQYF.

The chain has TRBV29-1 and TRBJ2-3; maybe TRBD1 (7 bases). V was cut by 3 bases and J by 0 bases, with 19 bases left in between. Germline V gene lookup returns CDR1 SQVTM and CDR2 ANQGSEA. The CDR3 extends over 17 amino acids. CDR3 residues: CSVDGGGQSASTDTQYF. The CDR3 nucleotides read TGCAGCGTTGACGGAGGGGGCCAAAGTGCTAGCACAGATACGCAGTATTTT.

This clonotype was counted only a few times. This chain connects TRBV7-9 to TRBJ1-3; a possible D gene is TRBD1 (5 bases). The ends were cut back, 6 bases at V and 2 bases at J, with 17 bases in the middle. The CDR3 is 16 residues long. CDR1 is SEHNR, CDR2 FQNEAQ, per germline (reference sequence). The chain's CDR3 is CASSLGLTAAGNTIYF. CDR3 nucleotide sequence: TGTGCCAGCAGTCTGGGACTTACAGCTGCTGGAAACACCATATATTTT.

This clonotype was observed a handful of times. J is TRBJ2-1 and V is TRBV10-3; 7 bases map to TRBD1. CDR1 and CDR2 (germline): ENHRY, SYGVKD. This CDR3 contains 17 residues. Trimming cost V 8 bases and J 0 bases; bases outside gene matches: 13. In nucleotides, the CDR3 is TGTGCCATCCGAAAACCACGGACAGGTCCCTCCTACAATGAGCAGTTCTTC. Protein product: CAIRKPRTGPSYNEQFF.

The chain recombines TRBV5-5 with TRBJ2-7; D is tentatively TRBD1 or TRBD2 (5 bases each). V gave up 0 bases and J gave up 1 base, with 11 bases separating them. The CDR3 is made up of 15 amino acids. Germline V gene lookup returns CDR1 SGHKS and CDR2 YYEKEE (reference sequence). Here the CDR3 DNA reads TGTGCCAGCAGCTTGGTCCGGGACGGGTCCTACGAGCAGTACTTC. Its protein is CASSLVRDGSYEQYF.

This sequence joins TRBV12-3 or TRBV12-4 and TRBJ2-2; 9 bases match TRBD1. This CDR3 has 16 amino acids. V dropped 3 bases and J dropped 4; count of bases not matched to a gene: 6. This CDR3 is CASSFRDRVITGELFF. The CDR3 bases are TGTGCCAGCAGTTTCCGGGACAGGGTTATCACCGGGGAGCTGTTTTTT.

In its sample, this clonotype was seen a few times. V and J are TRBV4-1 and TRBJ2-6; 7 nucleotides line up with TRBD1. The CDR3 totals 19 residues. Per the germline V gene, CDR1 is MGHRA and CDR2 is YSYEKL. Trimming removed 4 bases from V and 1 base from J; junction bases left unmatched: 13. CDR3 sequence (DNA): TGCGCCAGCAGCCCCCTAAGAGGGGGCGAGCTTTCTGGGGCCAACGTCCTGACTTTC. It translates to CASSPLRGGELSGANVLTF.

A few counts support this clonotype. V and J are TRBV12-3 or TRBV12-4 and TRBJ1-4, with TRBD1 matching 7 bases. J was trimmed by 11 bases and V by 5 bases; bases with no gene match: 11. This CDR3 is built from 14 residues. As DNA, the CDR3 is TGTGCCAGCAGTCTTACAGGGGTAGGCGGGAAACTGTTTTTT. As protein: CASSLTGVGGKLFF.

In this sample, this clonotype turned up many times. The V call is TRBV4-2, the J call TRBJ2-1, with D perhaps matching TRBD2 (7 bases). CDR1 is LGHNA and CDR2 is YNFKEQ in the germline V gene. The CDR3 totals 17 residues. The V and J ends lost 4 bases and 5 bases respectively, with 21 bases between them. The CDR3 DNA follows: TGTGCCAGCAGCCCAGGCAGGATGGGGGGGGCCGACAATGAGCAGTTCTTC. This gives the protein CASSPGRMGGADNEQFF.

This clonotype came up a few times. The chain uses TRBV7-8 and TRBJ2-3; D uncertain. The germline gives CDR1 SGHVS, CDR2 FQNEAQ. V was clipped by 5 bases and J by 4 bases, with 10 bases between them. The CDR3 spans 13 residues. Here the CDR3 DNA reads TGTGCCAGCAGCCCCCCGAATTCAGATACGCAGTATTTT. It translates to CASSPPNSDTQYF. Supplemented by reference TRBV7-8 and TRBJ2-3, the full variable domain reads GAGVSQSPRYKVAKRGQDVALRCDPISGHVSLFWYQQALGQGPEFLTYFQNEAQLDKSGLPSDRFFAERPEGSVSTLKIQRTQQEDSAVYLCASSPPNSDTQYFGPGTRLTVL.

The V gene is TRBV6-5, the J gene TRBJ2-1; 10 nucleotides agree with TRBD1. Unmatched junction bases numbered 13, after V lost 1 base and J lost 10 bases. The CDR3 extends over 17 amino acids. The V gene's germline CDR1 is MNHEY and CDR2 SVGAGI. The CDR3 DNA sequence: TGTGCCAGCAGTTACTTTGGAGTTGACAGGGGGCAACCGGAGCAGTTCTTC. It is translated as CASSYFGVDRGQPEQFF.

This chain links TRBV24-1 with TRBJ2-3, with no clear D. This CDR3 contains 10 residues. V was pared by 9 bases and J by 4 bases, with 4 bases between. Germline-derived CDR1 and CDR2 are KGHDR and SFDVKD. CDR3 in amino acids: CATPPDTQYF. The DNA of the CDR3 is TGTGCCACCCCCCCAGATACGCAGTATTTT.

CDR3 sequence reads: CASSLVWGYTF. The CDR3 DNA reads TGTGCCAGCAGCTTAGTTTGGGGCTACACCTTC. V usage is TRBV7-2 and J usage is TRBJ1-2; D remains unclear. The germline CDR1 and CDR2 sequences are SGHTA and FQGNSA. With 1 base removed from V and 8 bases from J, the gap between germline ends came to 5 bases. The CDR3 has 11 residues.

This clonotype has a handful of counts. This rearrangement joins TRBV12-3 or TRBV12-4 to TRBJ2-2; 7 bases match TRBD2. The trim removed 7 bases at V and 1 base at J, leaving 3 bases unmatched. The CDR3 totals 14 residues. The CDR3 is CASIRTRNTGELFF. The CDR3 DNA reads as TGTGCCAGCATCAGGACTAGGAACACCGGGGAGCTGTTTTTT.

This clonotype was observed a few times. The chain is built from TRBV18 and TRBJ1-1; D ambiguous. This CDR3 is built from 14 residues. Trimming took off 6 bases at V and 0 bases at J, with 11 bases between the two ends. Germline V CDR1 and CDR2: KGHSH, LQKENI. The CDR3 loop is CASSPSVMNTEAFF. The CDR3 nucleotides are TGTGCCAGCTCCCCAAGCGTGATGAACACTGAAGCTTTCTTT.

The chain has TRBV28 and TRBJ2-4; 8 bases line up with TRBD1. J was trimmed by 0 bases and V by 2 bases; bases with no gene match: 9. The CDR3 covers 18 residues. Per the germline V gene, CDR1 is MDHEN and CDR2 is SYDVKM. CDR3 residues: CASSLPLHRGRAKNIQYF. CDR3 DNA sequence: TGTGCCAGCAGTTTACCTCTCCACAGGGGGAGAGCCAAAAACATTCAGTACTTC. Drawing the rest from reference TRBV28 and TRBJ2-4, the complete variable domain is DVKVTQSSRYLVKRTGEKVFLECVQDMDHENMFWYRQDPGLGLRLIYFSYDVKMKEKGDIPEGYSVSREKKERFSLILESASTNQTSMYLCASSLPLHRGRAKNIQYFGAGTRLSVL.

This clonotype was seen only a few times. CDR3 nucleotide sequence: TGCGCCAGCAGTCGACAGGCGACTAATGAAAAACTGTTTTTT. Protein sequence: CASSRQATNEKLFF. The chain has TRBV5-1 and TRBJ1-4, with D possibly matching TRBD1 (6 bases). This CDR3 is 14 amino acids long. The V end lost 5 bases, the J end lost 2 bases, and 10 bases lay between the germline ends. Germline V CDR1 and CDR2: SGHRS, YFSETQ.